This entry describes one TCR beta chain. This sample stems from a study of blood T cell repertoires in COVID-19. Assay used: immunoSEQ multiplex PCR; TCRdb lists only in-frame clones, some missing. The sample has a few hundred thousand clones, about 80% seen once. The sequencing sample was made of peripheral blood. The clonotype comes from a woman over 75 with acute or convalescent COVID-19.

This CDR3 reads CASSRTGGDNSNQPQHF. The CDR3, as DNA: TGTGCCAGCAGTCGAACAGGGGGGGATAATAGCAATCAGCCCCAGCATTTT. The chain employs TRBV6-6 and TRBJ1-5; TRBD1 matches 8 bases. CDR3 length: 17 amino acids. V shed 5 bases and J 0 bases; nucleotides not matched to a gene: 9. Germline CDR1 reads MNHNY; CDR2 reads SVGAGI (reference sequence).